The 26 T cell receptor beta chains presented below share a single source sample, sequenced in a study of vaccination and CD4 T cells after COVID-19 (dated by TCRdb to between 2021 and 2022). The sample's treatment or condition, from its label and the paper: roughly 10-day PBMC culture with coronavirus spike peptide pools or control peptides (ViraFEST assay). Libraries were prepared through PCR. TCRdb shows the sequencer as Illumina iSeq 100. DNA from cultured CD4+ T cells was subjected to TCR sequencing with the Oncomine TCR Beta short-read assay at the Johns Hopkins FTIC core. TCRdb cleaned the public reads at Q25 with fastp, built clones with MiXCR and kept in-frame beta chains. Merged by CDR3 protein, the rows form single entries marked with the most common genes and DNA. Across this sample there are about 15,000 distinct CDR3 sequences, with less than 60% seen only once. The top ten constitute about 24% of the sample.

These receptors have no known antigen. The sample in question was cultured CD4+ T cells from blood, obtained after SARS-CoV-2 vaccination. The receptors were gathered from a human donor with COVID-19.

The V gene is TRBV7-6, the J gene TRBJ2-2; D call uncertain. This CDR3 is 14 amino acids long. Germline V gives CDR1 SGHVS, CDR2 FNYEAQ. V gave up 3 bases and J gave up 5 bases, with 10 bases separating them. CDR3 nucleotides: TGTGCCAGCAGCTTGGCAGCCAATACCGGGGAGCTGTTTTTT. Encoded protein: CASSLAANTGELFF.

This clonotype was observed a few times. J is TRBJ2-3 and V is TRBV7-9; D not resolved. With 2 bases removed from V and 0 bases from J, the gap between germline ends came to 18 bases. This CDR3 has 18 residues. Germline V CDR1 and CDR2: SEHNR, FQNEAQ (reference sequence). The CDR3 nucleotides are TGTGCCAGCAGCTTAACATCTCGGTCAGGTGCGAGCACAGATACGCAGTATTTT. This encodes CASSLTSRSGASTDTQYF.

This chain connects TRBV12-3 or TRBV12-4 to TRBJ1-5; no clear D. Trimming stripped 9 bases from V and 6 bases from J, with 12 bases between. CDR3 length: 12 residues. CDR3 DNA sequence: TGTGCCAGTCAAGCTGGGTTTCAGCCCCAGCATTTT. Encoded protein: CASQAGFQPQHF.

The chain employs TRBV19 and TRBJ2-5; D tentatively reads TRBD1 or TRBD2 (5 bases each). The CDR3 contains 17 residues. The V end lost 6 bases, the J end lost 3 bases, and 23 bases lay between the germline ends. Germline V gene lookup returns CDR1 LNHDA and CDR2 SQIVND (reference sequence). DNA of the CDR3: TGTGCCAGTAGCTCTCTCTTTCCCGGGGCAGGTAAAGAGACCCAGTACTTC. Its translation: CASSSLFPGAGKETQYF.

This clonotype was counted a few times. V and J are TRBV5-1 and TRBJ2-7, with D perhaps TRBD2 (5 bases). This CDR3 has 12 amino acids. V lost 4 bases and J 7 bases, leaving 12 bases between the germline ends. CDR1 and CDR2 (germline): SGHRS, YFSETQ. Here the CDR3 reads CASSATEREQYF. The CDR3, as DNA: TGCGCCAGCAGCGCTACAGAGCGGGAGCAGTACTTC. Full variable domain (rest looked up from reference TRBV5-1 and TRBJ2-7): KAGVTQTPRYLIKTRGQQVTLSCSPISGHRSVSWYQQTPGQGLQFLFEYFSETQRNKGNFPGRFSGRQFSNSRSEMNVSTLELGDSALYLCASSATEREQYFGPGTRLTVT.

V gene TRBV28 combines with J gene TRBJ1-5; D ambiguous. The germline V gene encodes CDR1 MDHEN and CDR2 SYDVKM. V gave up 5 bases and J gave up 7 bases, with 6 bases separating them. The CDR3 loop spans 11 amino acids. The CDR3 loop is CASSLGQPQHF. The CDR3 coding sequence is TGTGCCAGCAGTCTTGGACAGCCCCAGCATTTT.

CDR3 sequence: CASSSPRGREEGYGYTF. The CDR3 nucleotides read TGTGCCAGCAGCTCACCCCGCGGGAGGGAGGAGGGCTATGGCTACACCTTC. The rearrangement uses TRBV7-2 and TRBJ1-2; D gene uncertain. The germline V and J ends were trimmed by 4 bases and 4 bases, with 22 bases remaining between them. Germline CDR1 reads SGHTA; CDR2 reads FQGNSA. This CDR3 has 17 amino acids.

CDR3: CASSEMRGSPLHF. CDR3 DNA sequence: TGTGCCAGCAGTGAAATGAGGGGATCACCCCTCCACTTT. The chain combines TRBV6-1 with TRBJ1-6; tentatively, D is TRBD1 (5 bases). Germline-derived CDR1 and CDR2 are MNHNS and SASEGT. V was cut by 2 bases and J by 10 bases, with 9 bases left in between. The CDR3 extends over 13 amino acids.

The genes are TRBV2 and TRBJ1-3, with unresolved D. Germline CDR1 and CDR2: SNHLY and FYNNEI. The CDR3 loop spans 14 amino acids. Trimming pared 4 bases from V and 0 bases from J, leaving 7 bases between. CDR3 bases: TGTGCCAGCAGTGTGCAGAACTCTGGAAACACCATATATTTT. This translates into CASSVQNSGNTIYF. Based on the CDR3 plus reference TRBV2 and TRBJ1-3, the full variable domain is EPEVTQTPSHQVTQMGQEVILRCVPISNHLYFYWYRQILGQKVEFLVSFYNNEISEKSEIFDDQFSVERPDGSNFTLKIRSTKLEDSAMYFCASSVQNSGNTIYFGEGSWLTVV.

V usage is TRBV6-1 and J usage is TRBJ2-7; TRBD1 matches 7 bases. This CDR3 contains 13 residues. Germline-derived CDR1 and CDR2 are MNHNS and SASEGT. V gave up 7 bases and J gave up 6 bases; unmatched junction bases: 9. CDR3 nucleotide sequence: TGTGCCAGCACCCAAGGGGGCGCCCTCGAGCAGTACTTC. This sequence encodes CASTQGGALEQYF.

The chain combines TRBV6-5 with TRBJ1-2, with D unresolved. This CDR3 is 15 amino acids long. V lost 0 bases and J 8 bases, leaving 16 bases between the germline ends. Germline assignment: CDR1 MNHEY and CDR2 SVGAGI. CDR3 in amino acids: CASSYSPASRGGYTF. The CDR3 DNA sequence: TGTGCCAGCAGTTACTCACCTGCGAGCCGGGGAGGCTACACCTTC.

V is TRBV6-1 and J is TRBJ2-3; 16 positions match TRBD2. Germline V CDR1 and CDR2: MNHNS, SASEGT. V dropped 6 bases and J dropped 5; count of bases not matched to a gene: 14. CDR3 length: 19 amino acids. The CDR3 DNA follows: TGTGCCAGCAGCCAAAGCGGGACTAGCGGGGGGGCATTTAGAGATACGCAGTATTTT. Protein sequence: CASSQSGTSGGAFRDTQYF.

This clonotype has only a few counts. The V call is TRBV15, the J call TRBJ1-2; 9 bases agree with TRBD1. This CDR3 comprises 16 residues. Germline V gene data show CDR1 as LNHNV and CDR2 as YYDKDF (reference sequence). Unmatched junction bases numbered 9, after V lost 3 bases and J lost 4 bases. CDR3 DNA sequence: TGTGCCACCAGCAGCCTCCGGGACAGGGAGACCTATGGCTACACCTTC. Translation: CATSSLRDRETYGYTF. The full variable domain, its missing parts supplied by reference TRBV15 and TRBJ1-2, is DAMVIQNPRYQVTQFGKPVTLSCSQTLNHNVMYWYQQKSSQAPKLLFHYYDKDFNNEADTPDNFQSRRPNTSFCFLDIRSPGLGDTAMYLCATSSLRDRETYGYTFGSGTRLTVV.

The chain carries TRBV29-1 and TRBJ1-2, with a possible D match to TRBD1 (5 bases). This CDR3 spans 15 amino acids. Trimming shortened V by 2 bases and J by 4 bases, and 17 bases separated the two germline ends. Germline assignment: CDR1 SQVTM and CDR2 ANQGSEA. The CDR3 reads CSVEKSTVSGYGYTF. The CDR3 bases are TGCAGCGTTGAAAAATCGACAGTCAGCGGCTATGGCTACACCTTC.

The chain has TRBV7-2 and TRBJ2-7; 8 bases are a match to TRBD1. Germline lookup yields CDR1 SGHTA and CDR2 FQGNSA. V was pared by 4 bases and J by 5 bases, with 7 bases of the junction left unmatched. The CDR3 runs 14 residues. The CDR3 sequence is CASSSDRGKHEQYF. Here the CDR3 DNA reads TGTGCCAGCAGCTCCGACAGGGGCAAACACGAGCAGTACTTC.

The chain has TRBV7-2 and TRBJ2-5, with TRBD1 matching over 9 bases. This CDR3 contains 14 residues. V shed 5 bases and J 5 bases; nucleotides not matched to a gene: 6. Per germline, CDR1 SGHTA and CDR2 FQGNSA. The CDR3 coding sequence is TGTGCCAGCAGCCTCAACAGGGGGCGTGAGACCCAGTACTTC. The encoded protein is CASSLNRGRETQYF.

This chain links TRBV4-3 with TRBJ2-2; D is uncertain. The germline CDR1 and CDR2 sequences are LGHNA and YSLEER. The CDR3 sequence is 14 residues long. The ends were cut back, 1 base at V and 8 bases at J, with 11 bases in the middle. CDR3 in DNA: TGCGCCAGCAGCCAAGTGGGCTCGATTGGGGAGCTGTTTTTT. This encodes CASSQVGSIGELFF.

This chain links TRBV2 with TRBJ1-1, with TRBD1 as a possible D gene (6 bases). The CDR3 is 12 amino acids. Germline V lookup: CDR1 SNHLY, CDR2 FYNNEI. V lost 6 bases, J lost 8 bases, and 13 bases lay in between. The CDR3 DNA reads TGTGCCAGCAGCCGGGAGGGGGTAGAAGCTTTCTTT. The encoded protein is CASSREGVEAFF.

V gene TRBV7-8 combines with J gene TRBJ2-3; 8 bases map to TRBD1. CDR1 and CDR2 from the germline V gene are SGHVS and FQNEAQ. Trimming took 5 bases from V and 0 from J; bases not matched to a gene: 10. There are 17 residues in the CDR3. CDR3 in DNA: TGTGCCAGCAGCCCCCGAAAACAGGGGGTTAGCACAGATACGCAGTATTTT. Translation: CASSPRKQGVSTDTQYF.

This chain links TRBV7-2 with TRBJ1-1, with D unresolved. The CDR3 loop spans 16 amino acids. The V end lost 1 base, the J end lost 0 bases, and 12 bases lay between the germline ends. Germline values: CDR1 SGHTA, CDR2 FQGNSA. DNA of the CDR3: TGTGCCAGCAGCTTAGTTTTGACTATAATGAACACTGAAGCTTTCTTT. Protein product: CASSLVLTIMNTEAFF.

This clonotype was detected a few times. The rearrangement links TRBV6-1 to TRBJ1-2; D possibly corresponds to TRBD1 (6 bases). Germline loops: CDR1 MNHNS, CDR2 SASEGT. This CDR3 is 13 amino acids long. Trimming removed 5 bases at V and 3 bases at J, with 10 bases between. Here the CDR3 reads CASSKTGDYGYTF. As DNA, the CDR3 is TGTGCCAGCAGTAAGACAGGAGACTATGGCTACACCTTC.

The gene calls are TRBV12-3 or TRBV12-4 and TRBJ1-5; D is ambiguous. V gave up 6 bases and J gave up 7 bases, with 13 bases separating them. The CDR3 runs to 13 residues. The CDR3 nucleotides read TGTGCCAGCAGCTATTGGCAGGACCAGCCCCAGCATTTT. It specifies CASSYWQDQPQHF.

This clonotype appeared a few times. V is TRBV6-1 and J is TRBJ2-7, with TRBD1 as a possible D gene (7 bases). Germline V CDR1 and CDR2: MNHNS, SASEGT. Trimming took off 6 bases at V and 4 bases at J, with 16 bases between the two ends. There are 14 residues in the CDR3. CDR3 DNA: TGTGCCAGCAGGGCCCAGGGGGGCAGATACGAGCAGTACTTC. The encoded protein is CASRAQGGRYEQYF.

As DNA, the CDR3 is TGTGCCAGTAGTATCCCCGGTGCTAATACGCAGTATTTT. Its protein is CASSIPGANTQYF. V and J are TRBV19 and TRBJ2-3; D ambiguous. V was clipped by 3 bases and J by 7 bases, with 11 bases between them. CDR1 and CDR2 (germline): LNHDA, SQIVND (reference sequence). The CDR3 is 13 residues long.

V gene TRBV27 combines with J gene TRBJ2-2; 14 bases are shared with TRBD2. This CDR3 region has 19 residues. Germline CDR1 reads MNHEY; CDR2 reads SMNVEV (reference sequence). The junction had 4 bases not matched to a gene; V was cut back by 0 bases and J by 1 base. The CDR3 nucleotides are TGTGCCAGCAGTTTATCCTCAGGGACTAGCGGGGGGAACACCGGGGAGCTGTTTTTT. It is translated as CASSLSSGTSGGNTGELFF.

The chain carries TRBV12-3 or TRBV12-4 and TRBJ1-1; D is undetermined. The CDR3 length is 15 residues. Trimming left V 6 bases short and J 6 bases short, with 20 bases between. CDR3 in DNA: TGTGCCAGCAGCCCTAAGGGTTTGATCCGCGCTGAAGCTTTCTTT. It yields the protein CASSPKGLIRAEAFF.